This T cell receptor beta chain originates from a study of blood T cell repertoires in COVID-19. Looking at the study overall: From the United States, Italy and Spain came samples of acute and convalescent COVID-19. PBMCs, B-cell-depleted T cells, or T cells provided the cDNA or gDNA that made up the material.

Those enrolled, adults aged roughly 18 to 89 years, came from around 25 US areas. Cohort assignment relied on participant-reported clinical history. The V and J ends lost 0 bases and 2 bases respectively, with 9 bases between them. Germline lookup yields CDR1 SGHNT and CDR2 YENEEA. The CDR3 loop spans 15 amino acids. The method was immunoSEQ multiplex PCR; TCRdb's version includes in-frame clones alone and lacks a portion of them. The data hold hundreds of thousands of clones, with more than 75% observed a single time. The chain couples TRBV11-3 to TRBJ2-3, with D perhaps TRBD2 (5 bases). Sample: PBMCs or T cells enriched from blood (not recorded which). The source of this sequence is a woman aged 40 to 50 with acute COVID-19. The CDR3 here is CASSLDLEATDTQYF. In DNA, the CDR3 is TGTGCCAGCAGCTTAGATCTGGAGGCCACAGATACGCAGTATTTT. The full variable domain, with the rest looked up from reference TRBV11-3 and TRBJ2-3, is EAGVVQSPRYKIIEKKQPVAFWCNPISGHNTLYWYLQNLGQGPELLIRYENEEAVDDSQLPKDRFSAERLKGVDSTLKIQPAELGDSAVYLCASSLDLEATDTQYFGPGTRLTVL.